The TCR beta chain under discussion was sequenced for a study of blood T cell repertoires in COVID-19. The overall study: The United States, Italy and Spain supplied acute and convalescent COVID-19 samples. PBMCs, B-cell-depleted T cells, or T cells provided the cDNA or gDNA that made up the material.

On this clone itself: The junction differs from germline at one of its ends, possibly a read error.

Measured with immunoSEQ multiplex PCR; TCRdb has only the in-frame clones, and not every one. The sample has roughly 86,000 clones; around nine tenths are singletons. In germline, CDR1 is SQVTM, CDR2 ANQGSEA. The CDR3 extends over 14 amino acids. The V call is TRBV29-1, the J call TRBJ1-2, with 11 bases that match TRBD1. Sequencing was carried out using peripheral blood. This TCR came from a man aged 45-65 years with active or convalescent COVID-19. The CDR3 DNA sequence: TGCAGCGTTGACGGGACAGGGGGGAAGTATGACTACACCTTC. Protein sequence: CSVDGTGGKYDYTF.